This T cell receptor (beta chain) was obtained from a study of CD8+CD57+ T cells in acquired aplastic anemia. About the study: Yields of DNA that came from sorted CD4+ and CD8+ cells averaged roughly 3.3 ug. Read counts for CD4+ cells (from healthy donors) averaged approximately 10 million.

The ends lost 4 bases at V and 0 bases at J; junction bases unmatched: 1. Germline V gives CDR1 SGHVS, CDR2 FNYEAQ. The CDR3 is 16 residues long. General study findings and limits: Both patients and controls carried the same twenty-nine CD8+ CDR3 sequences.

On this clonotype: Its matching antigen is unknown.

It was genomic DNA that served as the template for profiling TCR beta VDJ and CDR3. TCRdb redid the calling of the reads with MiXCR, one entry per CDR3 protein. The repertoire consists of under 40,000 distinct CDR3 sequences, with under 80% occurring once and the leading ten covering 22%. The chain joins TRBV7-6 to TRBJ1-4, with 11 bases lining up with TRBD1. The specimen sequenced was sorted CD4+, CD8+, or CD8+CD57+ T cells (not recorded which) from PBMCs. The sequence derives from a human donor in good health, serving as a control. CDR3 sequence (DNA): TGTGCCAGCAGCTCGGGACAGGGGGCAACTAATGAAAAACTGTTTTTT. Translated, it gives CASSSGQGATNEKLFF.